Following are 11 T cell receptor beta chains from one sample sequenced in a study of shared clonotypes between healthy human individuals (dated by TCRdb to about 2020). CD8 naive samples were obtained by positive selection for CCR7 among CD45RO-negative cells, yielding a CD45RA+CCR7+ population from which TemRA cells were excluded. Library generation was performed with the immunoSEQ multiplex PCR assay. TCRdb carries this immuneACCESS record with in-frame sequences only. Its versions omit some clonotypes, under half of them owing to an unresolved V gene in the studies checked, with the rest unexplained. Counted in this sample were about 590,000 clones; about 95% of them appeared once. Together, the top ten hold roughly 0.1% of the sample. Sample: naive CD8+ T cells sorted from blood. Per the publication, the cell subset or site label means: CD45RA+CCR7+. These receptors all come from a woman in her twenties or thirties in good health.

The chain joins TRBV7-8 to TRBJ2-7, with TRBD1 as a possible D gene (6 bases). The CDR3 spans 17 residues. Germline V CDR1 and CDR2: SGHVS, FQNEAQ. Trimming removed 4 bases at V and 0 bases at J, with 19 bases between. This chain's CDR3 is CASSWPGDTSTSYEQYF. DNA of the CDR3: TGTGCCAGCAGCTGGCCTGGGGACACGAGTACCTCCTACGAGCAGTACTTC.

The chain employs TRBV10-3 and TRBJ2-1, with 8 bases fitting TRBD2. Germline trimming cut 3 bases from V and 0 bases from J; bases unmatched to any gene: 1. This CDR3 comprises 15 residues. Germline CDR1 ENHRY, CDR2 SYGVKD. In nucleotides, the CDR3 is TGTGCCATCAGTGACGGGGGGGACTCCTACAATGAGCAGTTCTTC. Its protein is CAISDGGDSYNEQFF.

The V and J genes are TRBV29-1 and TRBJ1-2; D may be TRBD1 (6 bases). CDR1 and CDR2 (germline): SQVTM, ANQGSEA. The CDR3 runs to 11 residues. The germline V and J ends were trimmed by 4 bases and 6 bases, with 9 bases remaining between them. The CDR3 DNA reads TGCAGCGTTGGGACAGACAATGGCTACACCTTC. It translates to CSVGTDNGYTF.

The J gene is TRBJ2-2, the V gene TRBV7-8; D tentatively fits TRBD1 or TRBD2 (6 bases each). The V and J ends lost 11 bases and 3 bases respectively, with 13 bases between them. CDR3 size: 13 residues. CDR1 is SGHVS, CDR2 FQNEAQ, per germline. Here the CDR3 reads CAGNREDTGELFF. The CDR3 DNA follows: TGTGCCGGAAACAGGGAGGACACCGGGGAGCTGTTTTTT.

This chain uses TRBV27 with TRBJ2-3; TRBD1 agrees at 10 bases. This CDR3 has 15 amino acids. V dropped 4 bases and J dropped 5; count of bases not matched to a gene: 6. Germline-derived CDR1 and CDR2 are MNHEY and SMNVEV (reference sequence). CDR3 sequence reads: CASSSPGTGVDTQYF. CDR3 DNA sequence: TGTGCCAGCAGTTCCCCCGGGACAGGGGTAGATACGCAGTATTTT.

This clone was seen only a few times. The chain joins TRBV19 to TRBJ2-3; D is uncertain. Trimming shortened V by 8 bases and J by 1 base, and 4 bases separated the two germline ends. The CDR3 consists of 11 residues. Germline V CDR1 and CDR2: LNHDA, SQIVND (reference sequence). In DNA form, the CDR3 reads TGTGCCAGTTGGGGCACAGATACGCAGTATTTT. This sequence encodes CASWGTDTQYF.

The V gene is TRBV6-5, the J gene TRBJ1-2, with 10 bases that match TRBD1. This CDR3 has 14 amino acids. Trimming took 3 bases from V and 6 from J; bases not matched to a gene: 4. Germline-derived CDR1 and CDR2 are MNHEY and SVGAGI. CDR3 nucleotides: TGTGCCAGCAGTTATGGCGGGACAGGGGATGGCTACACCTTC. Amino acids: CASSYGGTGDGYTF.

The chain has TRBV28 and TRBJ1-2; D is uncertain. Trimming removed 2 bases at V and 7 bases at J, with 17 bases between. This CDR3 contains 15 residues. Germline V gene data show CDR1 as MDHEN and CDR2 as SYDVKM. The CDR3 loop is CASSLGSSNSGGYTF. The CDR3 region has the DNA TGTGCCAGCAGTTTAGGTTCCTCAAATAGTGGTGGCTACACCTTC.

The chain links TRBV28 to TRBJ1-1, with D tentatively TRBD1 (5 bases). Germline values: CDR1 MDHEN, CDR2 SYDVKM. The CDR3 has 16 amino acids. Trimming stripped 5 bases from V and 0 bases from J, with 16 bases between. CDR3 amino acids: CASSDPTAGMNTEAFF. The CDR3 DNA reads TGTGCCAGCAGTGATCCGACAGCAGGAATGAACACTGAAGCTTTCTTT.

This chain links TRBV4-1 with TRBJ1-3, with D possibly being TRBD1 (6 bases). The CDR3 totals 22 residues. Looked up from germline, CDR1 is MGHRA and CDR2 is YSYEKL. Trimming took off 1 base at V and 1 base at J, with 29 bases between the two ends. DNA for the CDR3: TGCGCCAGCAGCCAAGGAGCCGGGACACCCTTAAAAGGGGGTTCTTCTGGAAACACCATATATTTT. This gives the protein CASSQGAGTPLKGGSSGNTIYF.

V is TRBV30 and J is TRBJ1-2; maybe TRBD1 (5 bases). The V and J ends lost 1 base and 6 bases respectively, with 9 bases between them. This CDR3 region has 12 residues. The V gene's germline CDR1 is GTSNPN and CDR2 SVGIG (reference sequence). The CDR3 spells CAWSGGGDGYTF. CDR3 DNA: TGTGCCTGGAGTGGGGGGGGAGATGGCTACACCTTC.